This T cell receptor beta chain was observed in a study of T cell responses to AZD1222 COVID-19 vaccine. The assay was immunoSEQ multiplex PCR, and TCRdb's table has in-frame clones only and misses some. Here the sample spans 140,000 to 150,000 clones, nearly 95% being singletons. CDR3 length: 14 amino acids. V shed 5 bases, J shed 4 bases, and the junction held 6 bases outside the gene matches. Germline V gene lookup returns CDR1 SGHRS and CDR2 YFSETQ. Sequences were derived from peripheral blood, sampled on day 0 of AZD1222 vaccination. The rearrangement links TRBV5-1 to TRBJ2-3, with 8 nucleotides matching TRBD2. The sequence derives from an adult in good health. In DNA form, the CDR3 reads TGCGCCAGCAGACCTGGACTAGCTGCAGATACGCAGTATTTT. Amino acids: CASRPGLAADTQYF. The entire variable domain, with the rest obtained from reference TRBV5-1 and TRBJ2-3, is as follows: KAGVTQTPRYLIKTRGQQVTLSCSPISGHRSVSWYQQTPGQGLQFLFEYFSETQRNKGNFPGRFSGRQFSNSRSEMNVSTLELGDSALYLCASRPGLAADTQYFGPGTRLTVL.